A single sample is the source of the 22 T cell receptor beta chains below, sequenced in a study of blood T cell repertoires in COVID-19. Sequencing used immunoSEQ multiplex PCR; TCRdb keeps in-frame clones, though not all of them. This sample has about 100,000 clones, with roughly 86% found just once. Sequenced: peripheral blood. The source is a woman between 25 and 40 years old with acute or convalescent COVID-19.

V gene TRBV9 combines with J gene TRBJ2-3; 9 nucleotides align to TRBD2. V gave up 7 bases and J gave up 2 bases; unmatched junction bases: 11. The CDR3 contains 16 residues. Germline V gene sequence: CDR1 SGDLS, CDR2 YYNGEE. CDR3 region: CASGRLVAGDTDTQYF. The CDR3 DNA reads as TGTGCCAGCGGCCGACTGGTAGCGGGGGACACAGATACGCAGTATTTT.

V and J are TRBV2 and TRBJ1-2; 7 positions match TRBD1. This CDR3 has 15 amino acids. After removal of 1 base from V and 5 bases from J, the junction contained 7 bases not matched to a gene. CDR1 and CDR2 (germline): SNHLY, FYNNEI. CDR3 amino acids: CASSEGKGAGYGYTF. In DNA form, the CDR3 reads TGTGCCAGCAGTGAAGGAAAGGGGGCGGGGTATGGCTACACCTTC.

This clone was seen a few times. The chain joins TRBV5-8 to TRBJ2-4; perhaps TRBD2 as D (7 bases). Trimming shortened V by 2 bases and J by 6 bases, and 15 bases separated the two germline ends. The CDR3 loop spans 15 amino acids. Germline-derived CDR1 and CDR2 are SGHTS and YDEGEE. The CDR3 region is CASSLRTAGSNIQYF. The CDR3 nucleotides are TGTGCCAGCAGCTTAAGGACAGCGGGGTCAAACATTCAGTACTTC.

The chain combines TRBV6-6 with TRBJ1-1; D not certain. The CDR3 covers 12 residues. Trimming pared 6 bases from V and 2 bases from J, leaving 7 bases between. Germline assignment: CDR1 MNHNY and CDR2 SVGAGI (reference sequence). In nucleotides, the CDR3 is TGTGCCAGCAGCTTTATCAACACTGAAGCTTTCTTT. Its protein product is CASSFINTEAFF.

This clone showed up just once. The V gene is TRBV18, the J gene TRBJ1-1, with TRBD1 as a possible D gene (6 bases). With 6 bases removed from V and 7 bases from J, the gap between germline ends came to 18 bases. The germline CDR1 and CDR2 sequences are KGHSH and LQKENI. The CDR3 covers 14 residues. The CDR3 loop is CASSQQTGLIEAFF. The DNA of the CDR3 is TGTGCCAGCTCTCAGCAGACAGGCTTGATTGAAGCTTTCTTT.

V usage is TRBV7-8 and J usage is TRBJ2-3; 10 bases are shared with TRBD2. Germline V gives CDR1 SGHVS, CDR2 FQNEAQ. This CDR3 is built from 20 residues. V gave up 1 base and J gave up 2 bases; unmatched junction bases: 15. In nucleotides, the CDR3 is TGTGCCAGCAGCTTAGATCTTAGCGGGGGGTCCAAGCTACTCACAGATACGCAGTATTTT. It encodes CASSLDLSGGSKLLTDTQYF.

The chain recombines TRBV14 with TRBJ1-2; D is unclear. This CDR3 is 14 amino acids long. The V and J ends lost 0 bases and 8 bases respectively, with 13 bases between them. Per germline, CDR1 SGHDN and CDR2 FVKESK. The CDR3 sequence: CASSQEAGWGGYTF. In DNA form, the CDR3 reads TGTGCCAGCAGCCAAGAGGCGGGCTGGGGAGGCTACACCTTC.

This clone was counted once. The rearrangement joins TRBV5-1 to TRBJ2-2, with a weak D call TRBD1 (6 bases). Trimming stripped 0 bases from V and 0 bases from J, with 18 bases between. Germline CDR1 reads SGHRS; CDR2 reads YFSETQ. The CDR3 length is 19 residues. CDR3 region: CASSLDFWPGVANTGELFF. The DNA for the CDR3 is TGCGCCAGCAGCTTGGATTTTTGGCCAGGGGTTGCGAACACCGGGGAGCTGTTTTTT.

This rearrangement joins TRBV5-1 to TRBJ1-6; D is unresolved. Trimming removed 1 base from V and 7 bases from J, with 12 bases in between. CDR3 size: 15 residues. CDR1 SGHRS and CDR2 YFSETQ come from the germline V gene. The CDR3 here is CASSLMIGGNSPLHF. CDR3 coding DNA: TGCGCCAGCAGCTTGATGATTGGAGGGAATTCACCCCTCCACTTT. Complete variable domain (other parts from reference TRBV5-1 and TRBJ1-6): KAGVTQTPRYLIKTRGQQVTLSCSPISGHRSVSWYQQTPGQGLQFLFEYFSETQRNKGNFPGRFSGRQFSNSRSEMNVSTLELGDSALYLCASSLMIGGNSPLHFGNGTRLTVT.

The chain combines TRBV19 with TRBJ2-7; a possible D gene is TRBD1 (6 bases). V dropped 3 bases and J dropped 2 bases, with 14 bases sitting between them. Germline V gene lookup returns CDR1 LNHDA and CDR2 SQIVND (reference sequence). This CDR3 has 15 residues. CDR3 nucleotides: TGTGCCAGTAGTATCGACGGGGACACCCCCTACGAGCAGTACTTC. This gives the protein CASSIDGDTPYEQYF.

The chain combines TRBV28 with TRBJ2-4; 9 bases line up with TRBD1. CDR1 and CDR2 (germline): MDHEN, SYDVKM. V was pared by 5 bases and J by 3 bases, with 8 bases of the junction left unmatched. This CDR3 has 16 residues. The DNA for the CDR3 is TGTGCCAGCAGTCAAACCGGGACAGGGCACAAAAACATTCAGTACTTC. The encoded protein is CASSQTGTGHKNIQYF.

This rearrangement joins TRBV29-1 to TRBJ2-3; perhaps TRBD1 as D (5 bases). V was shortened by 3 bases and J by 1 base, with 8 bases between the two germline ends. Germline CDR1 is SQVTM and CDR2 is ANQGSEA. The CDR3 is 13 residues long. The CDR3 nucleotides are TGCAGCGTTGACCAGGGCCGCACAGATACGCAGTATTTT. It translates to CSVDQGRTDTQYF.

The CDR3 reads CASSLAGHRRGSGPQHF. The CDR3 DNA follows: TGTGCCAGCAGCTTGGCCGGTCACCGCAGGGGTTCAGGGCCCCAGCATTTT. The chain carries TRBV5-8 and TRBJ1-5; D may be TRBD1 (6 bases). Trimming took 0 bases from V and 9 from J, leaving 22 bases between them. Germline CDR1 and CDR2: SGHTS and YDEGEE. CDR3 length equals 17 residues.

The chain is built from TRBV24-1 and TRBJ1-2; D unclear. CDR1 is KGHDR and CDR2 is SFDVKD in the germline V gene. The CDR3 has 12 amino acids. V gave up 5 bases and J gave up 7 bases, with 10 bases separating them. CDR3 amino acids: CATSVRISGYTF. The CDR3 DNA reads TGTGCCACCAGTGTTAGAATTTCTGGCTACACCTTC.

The chain carries TRBV3-1 (or the pseudogene TRBV3-2) and TRBJ2-3; D is possibly TRBD1 (5 bases). This CDR3 is built from 15 residues. Trimming removed 5 bases at V and 8 bases at J, with 20 bases between. Germline values: CDR1 LGHDT, CDR2 YNNKEL (reference sequence). This CDR3 reads CASSLFSGAEGTQYF. The CDR3 DNA is TGTGCCAGCAGCTTATTCAGTGGGGCCGAAGGTACGCAGTATTTT.

V usage is TRBV7-3 and J usage is TRBJ2-2; D perhaps matches TRBD2 (6 bases). V was shortened by 5 bases and J by 5 bases, with 15 bases between the two germline ends. The germline gives CDR1 SGHTA, CDR2 FQGTGA. The CDR3 has 15 residues. DNA of the CDR3: TGTGCCAGCAGCCTATCTAGCGCGGGGACCGGGGAGCTGTTTTTT. Amino acid sequence: CASSLSSAGTGELFF.

The chain couples TRBV5-1 to TRBJ2-5; D uncertain. The germline gives CDR1 SGHRS, CDR2 YFSETQ. The CDR3 extends over 15 amino acids. V was clipped by 0 bases and J by 4 bases, with 13 bases between them. This CDR3 reads CASSLALAVTETQYF. The CDR3 coding sequence is TGCGCCAGCAGCTTGGCCCTGGCAGTCACAGAGACCCAGTACTTC.

This rearrangement joins TRBV5-6 to TRBJ2-7, with 11 bases lining up with TRBD1. V shed 4 bases and J 3 bases; nucleotides not matched to a gene: 6. This CDR3 is 15 amino acids long. Germline V lookup: CDR1 SGHDT, CDR2 YYEEEE. The CDR3, as DNA: TGTGCCAGCAGCCGATCCGGGACAGGGGGCTACGAGCAGTACTTC. Translated: CASSRSGTGGYEQYF.

V gene TRBV28 combines with J gene TRBJ1-3; 8 bases are a match to TRBD1. Germline V gene lookup returns CDR1 MDHEN and CDR2 SYDVKM. The J segment lost 4 bases and the V segment lost 5 bases, leaving 4 bases of the junction unmatched. The CDR3 is 14 residues long. CDR3 in DNA: TGTGCCAGCAGTACCAGGGGGCGGGGAAACACCATATATTTT. This sequence encodes CASSTRGRGNTIYF.

This chain connects TRBV2 to TRBJ2-2, with TRBD2 identical over 10 bases. The CDR3 totals 16 residues. Germline V lookup: CDR1 SNHLY, CDR2 FYNNEI. V was pared by 6 bases and J by 4 bases, with 8 bases of the junction left unmatched. CDR3 residues: CASRKAGGPSTGELFF. The CDR3 bases are TGTGCCAGCAGAAAAGCGGGGGGGCCCAGCACCGGGGAGCTGTTTTTT. Filled out from reference TRBV2 and TRBJ2-2, the complete variable domain reads EPEVTQTPSHQVTQMGQEVILRCVPISNHLYFYWYRQILGQKVEFLVSFYNNEISEKSEIFDDQFSVERPDGSNFTLKIRSTKLEDSAMYFCASRKAGGPSTGELFFGEGSRLTVL.

The CDR3 here is CASRNRAESGNTIYF. The CDR3 DNA reads as TGTGCCAGCAGGAACAGGGCGGAATCTGGAAACACCATATATTTT. The chain carries TRBV6-6 and TRBJ1-3; TRBD1 is a possible D gene (6 bases). Trimming stripped 6 bases from V and 1 base from J, with 13 bases between. Germline lookup yields CDR1 MNHNY and CDR2 SVGAGI (reference sequence). This CDR3 has 15 amino acids.

The J gene is TRBJ2-2, the V gene TRBV7-3, with a possible D match to TRBD1 (6 bases). Germline assignment: CDR1 SGHTA and CDR2 FQGTGA. Trimming cost V 2 bases and J 6 bases, with 13 bases left between them. The CDR3 extends over 15 amino acids. CDR3 nucleotides: TGTGCCAGCAGCTTAGGATTACAGGGTCCCGGGGAGCTGTTTTTT. This codes for CASSLGLQGPGELFF.